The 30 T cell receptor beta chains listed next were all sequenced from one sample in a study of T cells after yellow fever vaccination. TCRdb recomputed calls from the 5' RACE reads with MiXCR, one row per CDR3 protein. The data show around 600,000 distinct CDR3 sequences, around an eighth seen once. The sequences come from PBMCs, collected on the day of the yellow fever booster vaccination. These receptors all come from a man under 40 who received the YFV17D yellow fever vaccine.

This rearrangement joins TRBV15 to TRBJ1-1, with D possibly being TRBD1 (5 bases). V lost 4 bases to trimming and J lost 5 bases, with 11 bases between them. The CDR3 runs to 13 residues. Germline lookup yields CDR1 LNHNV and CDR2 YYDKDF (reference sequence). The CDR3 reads CATSKEGRTEAFF. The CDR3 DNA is TGTGCCACCAGCAAGGAGGGGCGGACTGAAGCTTTCTTT.

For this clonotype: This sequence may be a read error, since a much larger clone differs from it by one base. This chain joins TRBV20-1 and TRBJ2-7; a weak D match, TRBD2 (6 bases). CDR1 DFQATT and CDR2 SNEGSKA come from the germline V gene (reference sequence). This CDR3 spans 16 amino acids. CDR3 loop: CCATPGSGGSSYEQYF. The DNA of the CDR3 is TGCTGTGCTACACCCGGGTCCGGGGGAAGCTCCTACGAGCAGTACTTC.

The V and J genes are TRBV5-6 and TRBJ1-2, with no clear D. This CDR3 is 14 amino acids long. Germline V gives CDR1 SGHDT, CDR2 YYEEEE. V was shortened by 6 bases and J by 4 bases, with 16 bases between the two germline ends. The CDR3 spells CASTLWWEGYGYTF. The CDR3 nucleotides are TGTGCCAGCACCCTATGGTGGGAAGGCTATGGCTACACCTTC.

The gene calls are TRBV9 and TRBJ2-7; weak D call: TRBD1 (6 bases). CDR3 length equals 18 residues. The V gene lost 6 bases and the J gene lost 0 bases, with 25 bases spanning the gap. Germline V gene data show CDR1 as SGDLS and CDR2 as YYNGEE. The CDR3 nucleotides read TGTGCCAGCACCTTAGACCCCATGAATCAGGGGACCTCCTACGAGCAGTACTTC. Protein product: CASTLDPMNQGTSYEQYF.

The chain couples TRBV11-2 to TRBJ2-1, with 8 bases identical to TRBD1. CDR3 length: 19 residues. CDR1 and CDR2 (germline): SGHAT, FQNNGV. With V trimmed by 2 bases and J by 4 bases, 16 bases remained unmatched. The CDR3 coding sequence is TGTGCCAGCAGCTTACCCGATACCCTACGACAGGGGTGTTACAATGAGCAGTTCTTC. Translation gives CASSLPDTLRQGCYNEQFF.

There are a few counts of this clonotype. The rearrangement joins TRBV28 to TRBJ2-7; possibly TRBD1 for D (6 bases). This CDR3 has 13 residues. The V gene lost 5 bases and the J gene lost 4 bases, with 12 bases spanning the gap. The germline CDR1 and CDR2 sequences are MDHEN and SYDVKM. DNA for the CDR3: TGTGCCAGCAGTGACAGGACCCTTTACGAGCAGTACTTC. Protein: CASSDRTLYEQYF.

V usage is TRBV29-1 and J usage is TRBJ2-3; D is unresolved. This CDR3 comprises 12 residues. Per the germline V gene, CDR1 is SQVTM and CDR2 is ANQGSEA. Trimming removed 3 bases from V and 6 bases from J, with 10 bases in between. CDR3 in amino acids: CSVEDGSDTQYF. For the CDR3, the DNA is TGCAGCGTTGAGGACGGCAGTGATACGCAGTATTTT.

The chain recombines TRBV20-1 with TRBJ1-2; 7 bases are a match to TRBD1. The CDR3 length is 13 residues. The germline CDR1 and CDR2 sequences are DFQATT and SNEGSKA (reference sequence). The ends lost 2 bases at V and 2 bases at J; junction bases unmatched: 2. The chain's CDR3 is CSARSGQNYGYTF. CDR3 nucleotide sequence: TGCAGTGCTAGATCGGGACAGAACTATGGCTACACCTTC.

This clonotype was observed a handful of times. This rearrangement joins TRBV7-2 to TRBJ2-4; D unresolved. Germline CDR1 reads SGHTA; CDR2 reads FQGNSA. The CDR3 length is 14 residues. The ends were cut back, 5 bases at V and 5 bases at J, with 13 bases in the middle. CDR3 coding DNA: TGTGCCAGCAGCCAAGCGTGGGGTGAAAACATTCAGTACTTC. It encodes CASSQAWGENIQYF.

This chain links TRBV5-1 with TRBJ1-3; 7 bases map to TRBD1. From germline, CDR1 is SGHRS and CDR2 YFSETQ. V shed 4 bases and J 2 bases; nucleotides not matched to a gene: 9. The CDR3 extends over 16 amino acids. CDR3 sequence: CASSATGTKTGNTIYF. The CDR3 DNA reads TGCGCCAGCAGCGCGACAGGGACGAAAACTGGAAACACCATATATTTT. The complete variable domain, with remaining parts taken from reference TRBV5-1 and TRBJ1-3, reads KAGVTQTPRYLIKTRGQQVTLSCSPISGHRSVSWYQQTPGQGLQFLFEYFSETQRNKGNFPGRFSGRQFSNSRSEMNVSTLELGDSALYLCASSATGTKTGNTIYFGEGSWLTVV.

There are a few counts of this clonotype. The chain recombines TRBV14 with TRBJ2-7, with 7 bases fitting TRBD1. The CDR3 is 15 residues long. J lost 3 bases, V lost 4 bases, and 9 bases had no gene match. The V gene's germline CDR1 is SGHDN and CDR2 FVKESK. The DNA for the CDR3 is TGTGCCAGCAGCCTGGGACACCCAGGGGGCTACGAGCAGTACTTC. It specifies CASSLGHPGGYEQYF. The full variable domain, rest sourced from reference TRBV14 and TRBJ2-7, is EAGVTQFPSHSVIEKGQTVTLRCDPISGHDNLYWYRRVMGKEIKFLLHFVKESKQDESGMPNNRFLAERTGGTYSTLKVQPAELEDSGVYFCASSLGHPGGYEQYFGPGTRLTVT.

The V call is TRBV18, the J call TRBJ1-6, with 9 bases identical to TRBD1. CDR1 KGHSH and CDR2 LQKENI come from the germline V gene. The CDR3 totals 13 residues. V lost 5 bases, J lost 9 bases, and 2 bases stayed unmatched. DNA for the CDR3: TGTGCCAGCTCAGTGGACAGGGGTTCACCCCTCCACTTT. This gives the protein CASSVDRGSPLHF.

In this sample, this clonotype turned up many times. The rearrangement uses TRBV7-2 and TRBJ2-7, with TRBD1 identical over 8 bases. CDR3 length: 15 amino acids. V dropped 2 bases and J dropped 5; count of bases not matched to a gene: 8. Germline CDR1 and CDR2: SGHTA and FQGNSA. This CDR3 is CASSLTGTGLHEQYF. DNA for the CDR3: TGTGCCAGCAGCTTAACCGGGACAGGCCTTCACGAGCAGTACTTC.

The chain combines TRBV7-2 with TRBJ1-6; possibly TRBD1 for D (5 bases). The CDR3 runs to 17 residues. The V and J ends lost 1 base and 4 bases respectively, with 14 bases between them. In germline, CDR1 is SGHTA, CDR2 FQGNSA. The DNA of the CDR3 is TGTGCCAGCAGCTTAGGTCAGGGTGGGGTATATAATTCACCCCTCCACTTT. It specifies CASSLGQGGVYNSPLHF.

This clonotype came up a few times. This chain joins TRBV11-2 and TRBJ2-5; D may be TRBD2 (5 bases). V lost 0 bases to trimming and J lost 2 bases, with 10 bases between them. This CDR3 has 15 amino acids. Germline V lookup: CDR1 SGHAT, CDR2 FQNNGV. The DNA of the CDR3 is TGTGCCAGCAGCTTAGATCCTAGCAGACAAGAGACCCAGTACTTC. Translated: CASSLDPSRQETQYF.

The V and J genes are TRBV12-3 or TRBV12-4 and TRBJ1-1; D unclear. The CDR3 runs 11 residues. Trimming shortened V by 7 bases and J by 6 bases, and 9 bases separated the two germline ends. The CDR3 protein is CASKKGSEAFF. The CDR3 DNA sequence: TGTGCCAGCAAGAAGGGATCTGAAGCTTTCTTT.

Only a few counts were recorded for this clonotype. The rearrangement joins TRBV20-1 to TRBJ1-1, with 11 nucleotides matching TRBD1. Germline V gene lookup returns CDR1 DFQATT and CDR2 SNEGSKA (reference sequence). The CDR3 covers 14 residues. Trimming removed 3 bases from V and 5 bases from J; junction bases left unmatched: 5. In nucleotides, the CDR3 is TGCAGTGCTAGCTCCGGGACAGGGGGAACTGAAGCTTTCTTT. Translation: CSASSGTGGTEAFF.

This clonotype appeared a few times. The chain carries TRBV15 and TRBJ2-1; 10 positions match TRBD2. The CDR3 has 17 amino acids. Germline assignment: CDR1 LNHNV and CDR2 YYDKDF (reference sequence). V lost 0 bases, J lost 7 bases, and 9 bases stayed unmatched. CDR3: CATSRDRPAGGTNEQFF. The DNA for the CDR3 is TGTGCCACCAGCAGAGATCGTCCAGCGGGAGGGACGAATGAGCAGTTCTTC.

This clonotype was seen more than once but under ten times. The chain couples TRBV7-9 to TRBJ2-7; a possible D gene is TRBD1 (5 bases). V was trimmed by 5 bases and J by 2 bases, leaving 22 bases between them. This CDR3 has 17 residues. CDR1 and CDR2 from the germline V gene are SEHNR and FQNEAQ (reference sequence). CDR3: CASSGPWTHGLAYEQYF. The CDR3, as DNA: TGTGCCAGCAGCGGACCCTGGACACATGGGCTAGCCTACGAGCAGTACTTC.

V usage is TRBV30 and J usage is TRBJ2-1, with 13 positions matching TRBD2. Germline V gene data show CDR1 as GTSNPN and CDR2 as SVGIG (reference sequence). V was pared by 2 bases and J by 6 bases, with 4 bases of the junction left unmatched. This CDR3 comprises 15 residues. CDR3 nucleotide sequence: TGTGCCTGGAGTTACGGACTAGCGGGAGTCAATGAGCAGTTCTTC. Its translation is CAWSYGLAGVNEQFF.

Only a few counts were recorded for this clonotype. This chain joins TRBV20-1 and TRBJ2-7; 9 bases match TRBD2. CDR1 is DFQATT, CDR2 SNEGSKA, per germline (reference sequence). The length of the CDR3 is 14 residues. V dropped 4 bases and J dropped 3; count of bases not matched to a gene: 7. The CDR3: CSAIGTSKDYEQYF. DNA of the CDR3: TGCAGTGCTATCGGGACTAGCAAAGACTACGAGCAGTACTTC.

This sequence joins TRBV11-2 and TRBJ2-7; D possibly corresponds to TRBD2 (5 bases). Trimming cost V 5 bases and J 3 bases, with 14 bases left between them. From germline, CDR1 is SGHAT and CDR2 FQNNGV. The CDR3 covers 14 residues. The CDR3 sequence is CASSPGSAVYEQYF. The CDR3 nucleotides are TGTGCCAGCAGCCCCGGGTCAGCGGTCTACGAGCAGTACTTC.

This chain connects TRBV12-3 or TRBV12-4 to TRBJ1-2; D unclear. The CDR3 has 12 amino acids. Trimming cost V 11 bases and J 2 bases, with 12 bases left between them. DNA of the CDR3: TGTGCCCTTTGGTTACCAAACTATGGCTACACCTTC. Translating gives CALWLPNYGYTF.

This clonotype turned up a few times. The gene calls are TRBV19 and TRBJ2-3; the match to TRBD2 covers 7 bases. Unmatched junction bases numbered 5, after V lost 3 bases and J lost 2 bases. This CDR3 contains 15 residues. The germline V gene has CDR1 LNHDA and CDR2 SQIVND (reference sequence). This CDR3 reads CASSIVAGPTDTQYF. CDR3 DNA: TGTGCCAGTAGTATCGTAGCGGGCCCCACAGATACGCAGTATTTT.

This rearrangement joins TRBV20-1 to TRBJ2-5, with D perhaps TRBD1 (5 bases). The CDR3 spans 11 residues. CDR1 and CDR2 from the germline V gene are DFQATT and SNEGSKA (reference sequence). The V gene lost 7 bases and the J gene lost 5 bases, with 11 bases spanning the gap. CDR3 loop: CSVNRRETQYF. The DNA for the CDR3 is TGCAGTGTTAACAGGCGGGAGACCCAGTACTTC.

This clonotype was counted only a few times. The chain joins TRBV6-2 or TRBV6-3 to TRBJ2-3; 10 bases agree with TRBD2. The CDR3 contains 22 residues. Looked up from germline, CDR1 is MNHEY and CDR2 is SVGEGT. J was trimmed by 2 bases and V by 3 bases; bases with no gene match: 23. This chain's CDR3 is CASSYSRRTSGRVLGVTDTQYF. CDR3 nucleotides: TGTGCCAGCAGTTATTCCCGCCGGACTAGCGGCAGGGTCCTTGGGGTCACAGATACGCAGTATTTT.

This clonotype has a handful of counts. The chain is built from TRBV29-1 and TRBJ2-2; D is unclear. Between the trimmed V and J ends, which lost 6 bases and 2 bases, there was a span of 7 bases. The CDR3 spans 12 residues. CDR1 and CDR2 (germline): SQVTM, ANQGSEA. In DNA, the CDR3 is TGCAGCGTCCTAACTAACACCGGGGAGCTGTTTTTT. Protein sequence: CSVLTNTGELFF.

CDR3 sequence (DNA): TGTGCCAGCAGCTTGGGTGGGACTACTCCCCACGAGCAGTACTTC. Its protein product is CASSLGGTTPHEQYF. The chain has TRBV5-4 and TRBJ2-7; 7 bases align to TRBD2. CDR3 length: 15 residues. Trimming removed 0 bases from V and 5 bases from J; junction bases left unmatched: 8. Germline-derived CDR1 and CDR2 are SGHNT and YYREEE (reference sequence).

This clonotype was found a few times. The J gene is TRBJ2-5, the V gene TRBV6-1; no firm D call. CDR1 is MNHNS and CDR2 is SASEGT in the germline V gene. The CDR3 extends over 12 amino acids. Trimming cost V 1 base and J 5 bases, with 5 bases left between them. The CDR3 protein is CASSEVRETQYF. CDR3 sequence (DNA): TGTGCCAGCAGTGAAGTAAGGGAGACCCAGTACTTC.

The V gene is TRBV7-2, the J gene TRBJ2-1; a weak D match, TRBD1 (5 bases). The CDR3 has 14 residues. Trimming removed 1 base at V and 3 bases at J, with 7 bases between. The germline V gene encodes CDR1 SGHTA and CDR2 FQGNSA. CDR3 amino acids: CASSLVQGYNEQFF. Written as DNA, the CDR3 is TGTGCCAGCAGCTTAGTCCAGGGCTACAATGAGCAGTTCTTC.